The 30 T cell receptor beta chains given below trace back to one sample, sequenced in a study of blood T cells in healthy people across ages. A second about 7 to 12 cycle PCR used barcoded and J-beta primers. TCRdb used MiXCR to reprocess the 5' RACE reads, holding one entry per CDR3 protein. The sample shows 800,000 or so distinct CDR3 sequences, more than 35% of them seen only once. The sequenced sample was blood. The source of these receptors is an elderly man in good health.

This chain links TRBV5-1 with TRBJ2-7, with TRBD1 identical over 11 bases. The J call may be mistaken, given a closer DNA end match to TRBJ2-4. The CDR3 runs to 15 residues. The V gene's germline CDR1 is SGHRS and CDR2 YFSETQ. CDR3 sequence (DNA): TGCGCCAGCAGCCCGGACAGGGGGCGCGGGAACATTCAGTACTTC. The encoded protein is CASSPDRGRGNIQYF.

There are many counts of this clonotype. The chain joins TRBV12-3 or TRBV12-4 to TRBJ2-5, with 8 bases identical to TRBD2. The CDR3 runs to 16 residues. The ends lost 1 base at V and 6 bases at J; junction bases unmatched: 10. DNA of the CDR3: TGTGCCAGCAGTTTAGAAGGCACCGGGGGGGGCAAGACCCAGTACTTC. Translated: CASSLEGTGGGKTQYF.

CDR3 amino acids: CASSMAPGVGSTDTQYF. CDR3 DNA sequence: TGTGCCAGCAGCATGGCCCCGGGGGTAGGAAGCACAGATACGCAGTATTTT. This rearrangement joins TRBV13 to TRBJ2-3, with D perhaps TRBD2 (6 bases). Germline CDR1 is PRHDT and CDR2 is FYEKMQ (reference sequence). The CDR3 sequence is 17 residues long. V dropped 5 bases and J dropped 0 bases, with 18 bases sitting between them.

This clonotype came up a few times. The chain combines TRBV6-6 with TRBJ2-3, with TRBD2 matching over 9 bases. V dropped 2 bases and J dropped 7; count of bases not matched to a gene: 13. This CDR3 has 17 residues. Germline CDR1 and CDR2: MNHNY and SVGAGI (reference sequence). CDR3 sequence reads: CASSYANLAGERNTQYF. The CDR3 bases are TGTGCCAGCAGTTACGCGAACTTAGCGGGAGAGAGGAATACGCAGTATTTT.

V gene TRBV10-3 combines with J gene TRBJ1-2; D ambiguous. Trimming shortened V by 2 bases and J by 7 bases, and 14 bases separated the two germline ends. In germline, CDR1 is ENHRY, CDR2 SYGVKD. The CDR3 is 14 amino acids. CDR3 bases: TGTGCCATCAGTGAGGTTTCCCTCGCGGGTGGCTACACCTTC. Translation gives CAISEVSLAGGYTF.

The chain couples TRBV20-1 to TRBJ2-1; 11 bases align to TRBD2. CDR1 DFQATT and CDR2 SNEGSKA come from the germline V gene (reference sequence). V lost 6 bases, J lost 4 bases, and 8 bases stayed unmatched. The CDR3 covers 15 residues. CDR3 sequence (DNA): TGCAGTGCCAACCCCGGGACTAGCGGTTACAATGAGCAGTTCTTC. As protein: CSANPGTSGYNEQFF.

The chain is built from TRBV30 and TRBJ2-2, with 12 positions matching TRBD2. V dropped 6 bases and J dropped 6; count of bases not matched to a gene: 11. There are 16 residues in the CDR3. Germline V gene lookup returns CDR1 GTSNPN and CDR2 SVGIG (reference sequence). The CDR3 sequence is CACPWRLAGESGELFF. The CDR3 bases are TGTGCCTGCCCCTGGAGACTAGCGGGAGAATCCGGGGAGCTGTTTTTT.

The CDR3 DNA is TGCGCCAGCAGCACCCCGGCCGGGACGGGGAACACTGAAGCTTTCTTT. Amino acid sequence: CASSTPAGTGNTEAFF. The V and J genes are TRBV5-1 and TRBJ1-1, with D perhaps TRBD1 (5 bases). CDR3 size: 16 residues. The germline gives CDR1 SGHRS, CDR2 YFSETQ. Trimming removed 4 bases at V and 1 base at J, with 17 bases between.

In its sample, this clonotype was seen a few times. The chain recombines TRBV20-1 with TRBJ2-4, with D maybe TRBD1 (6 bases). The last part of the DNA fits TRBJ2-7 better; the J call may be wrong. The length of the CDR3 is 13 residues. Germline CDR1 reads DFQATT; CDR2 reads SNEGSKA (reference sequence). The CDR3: CSARGSGTHEQYF. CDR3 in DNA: TGCAGTGCTAGAGGCTCCGGGACACACGAGCAGTACTTC.

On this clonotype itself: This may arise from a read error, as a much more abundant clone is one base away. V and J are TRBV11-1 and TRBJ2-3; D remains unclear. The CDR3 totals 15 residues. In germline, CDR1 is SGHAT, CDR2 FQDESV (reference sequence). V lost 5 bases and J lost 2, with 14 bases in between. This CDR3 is CASSPQDANTDTQYF. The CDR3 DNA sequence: TGTGCCAGCAGCCCTCAGGACGCCAACACAGATACGCAGTATTTT.

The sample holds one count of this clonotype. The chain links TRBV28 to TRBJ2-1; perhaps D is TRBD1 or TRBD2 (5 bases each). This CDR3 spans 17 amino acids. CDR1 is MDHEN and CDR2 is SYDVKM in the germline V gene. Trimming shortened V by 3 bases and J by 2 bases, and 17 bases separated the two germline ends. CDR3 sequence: CASSLASPIRAYNEQFF. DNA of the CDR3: TGTGCCAGCAGTTTGGCTAGCCCGATCAGGGCCTACAATGAGCAGTTCTTC.

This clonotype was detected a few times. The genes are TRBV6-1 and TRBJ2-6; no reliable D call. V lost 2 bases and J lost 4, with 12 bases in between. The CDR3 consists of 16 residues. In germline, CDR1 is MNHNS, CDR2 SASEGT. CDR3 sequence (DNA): TGTGCCAGCAGTGAAATGAAGGGTTCAGGGGCCAACGTCCTGACTTTC. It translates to CASSEMKGSGANVLTF.

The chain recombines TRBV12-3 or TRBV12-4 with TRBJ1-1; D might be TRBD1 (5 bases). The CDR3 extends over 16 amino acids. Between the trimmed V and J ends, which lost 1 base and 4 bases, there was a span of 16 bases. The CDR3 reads CASSLGAGTLGTEAFF. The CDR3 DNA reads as TGTGCCAGCAGTTTAGGTGCGGGGACTCTGGGCACTGAAGCTTTCTTT.

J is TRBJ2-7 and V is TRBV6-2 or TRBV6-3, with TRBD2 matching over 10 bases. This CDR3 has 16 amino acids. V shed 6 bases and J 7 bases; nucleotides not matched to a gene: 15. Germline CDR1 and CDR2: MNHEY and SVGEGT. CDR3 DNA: TGTGCCAGCAGCGTCGCCTTACTAGCGGGAATTGGTGAGCAGTACTTC. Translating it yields CASSVALLAGIGEQYF.

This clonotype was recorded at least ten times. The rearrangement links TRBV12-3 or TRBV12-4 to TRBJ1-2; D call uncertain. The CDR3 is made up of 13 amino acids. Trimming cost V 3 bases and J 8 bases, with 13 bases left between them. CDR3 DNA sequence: TGTGCCAGCAGTTTCCTGGCAGACCGGGGCTACACCTTC. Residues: CASSFLADRGYTF.

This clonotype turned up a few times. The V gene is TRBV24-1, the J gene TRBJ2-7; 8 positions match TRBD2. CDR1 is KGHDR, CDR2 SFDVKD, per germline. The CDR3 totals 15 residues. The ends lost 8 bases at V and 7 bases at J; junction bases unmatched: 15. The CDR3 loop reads CATMQASGHGNEQYF. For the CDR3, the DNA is TGTGCCACCATGCAAGCTAGCGGGCACGGAAATGAGCAGTACTTC.

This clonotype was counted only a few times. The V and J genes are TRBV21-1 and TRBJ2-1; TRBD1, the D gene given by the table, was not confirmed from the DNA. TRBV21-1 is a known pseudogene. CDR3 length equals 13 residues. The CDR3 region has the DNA TGTGCCAGCAGCAAGGGGGAGCACAATGAGCAGTTCTTC. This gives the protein CASSKGEHNEQFF.

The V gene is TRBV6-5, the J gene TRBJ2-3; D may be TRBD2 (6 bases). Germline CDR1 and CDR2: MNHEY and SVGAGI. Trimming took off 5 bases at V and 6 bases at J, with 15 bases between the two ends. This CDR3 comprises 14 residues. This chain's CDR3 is CASSDGGIEDTQYF. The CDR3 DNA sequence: TGTGCCAGCAGTGATGGGGGGATTGAGGATACGCAGTATTTT.

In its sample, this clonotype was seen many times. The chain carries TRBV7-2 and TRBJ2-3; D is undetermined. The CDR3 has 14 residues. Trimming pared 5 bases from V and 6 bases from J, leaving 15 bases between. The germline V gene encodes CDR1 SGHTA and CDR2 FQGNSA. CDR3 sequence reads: CASSPSGPLDTQYF. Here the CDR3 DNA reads TGTGCCAGCAGCCCTTCCGGGCCCCTGGATACGCAGTATTTT. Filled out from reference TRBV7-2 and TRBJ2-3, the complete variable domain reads GAGVSQSPSNKVTEKGKDVELRCDPISGHTALYWYRQSLGQGLEFLIYFQGNSAPDKSGLPSDRFSAERTGGSVSTLTIQRTQQEDSAVYLCASSPSGPLDTQYFGPGTRLTVL.

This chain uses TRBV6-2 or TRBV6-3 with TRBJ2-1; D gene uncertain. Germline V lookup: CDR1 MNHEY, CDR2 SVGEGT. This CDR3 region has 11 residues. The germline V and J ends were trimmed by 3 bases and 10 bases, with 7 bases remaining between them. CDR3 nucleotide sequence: TGTGCCAGCAGTTATTTTCACGAGCAGTTCTTC. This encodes CASSYFHEQFF.

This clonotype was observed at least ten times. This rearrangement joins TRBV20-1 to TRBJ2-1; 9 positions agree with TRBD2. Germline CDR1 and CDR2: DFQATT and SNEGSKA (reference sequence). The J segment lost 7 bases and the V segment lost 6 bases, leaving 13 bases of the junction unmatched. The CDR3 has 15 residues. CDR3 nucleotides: TGCAGTGCCCTCACCGGGCGGGAGGGCCATAATGAGCAGTTCTTC. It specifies CSALTGREGHNEQFF.

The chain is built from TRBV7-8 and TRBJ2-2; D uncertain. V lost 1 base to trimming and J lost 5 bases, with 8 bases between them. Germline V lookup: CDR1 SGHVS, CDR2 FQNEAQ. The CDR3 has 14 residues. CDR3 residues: CASSLERATGELFF. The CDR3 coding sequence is TGTGCCAGCAGCTTAGAACGGGCAACCGGGGAGCTGTTTTTT.

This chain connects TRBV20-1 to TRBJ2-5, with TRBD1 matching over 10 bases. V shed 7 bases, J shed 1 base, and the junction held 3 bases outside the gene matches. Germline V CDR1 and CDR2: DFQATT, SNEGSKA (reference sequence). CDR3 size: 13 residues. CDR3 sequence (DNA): TGCAGTGTTCGACAGGGGGCCCAAGAGACCCAGTACTTC. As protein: CSVRQGAQETQYF.

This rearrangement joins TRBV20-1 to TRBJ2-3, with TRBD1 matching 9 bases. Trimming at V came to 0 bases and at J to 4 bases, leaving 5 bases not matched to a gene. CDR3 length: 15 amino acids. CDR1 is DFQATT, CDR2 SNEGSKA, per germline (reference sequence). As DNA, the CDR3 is TGCAGTGCTAGAGATTTACAGGGGGCCCCAGATACGCAGTATTTT. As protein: CSARDLQGAPDTQYF.

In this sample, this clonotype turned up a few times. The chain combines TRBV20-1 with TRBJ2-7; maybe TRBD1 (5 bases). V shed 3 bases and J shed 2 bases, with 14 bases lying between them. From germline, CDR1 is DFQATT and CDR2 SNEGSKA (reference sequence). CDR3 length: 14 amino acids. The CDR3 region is CSASRAGKTYEQYF. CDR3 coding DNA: TGCAGTGCTAGTAGGGCAGGGAAGACCTACGAGCAGTACTTC.

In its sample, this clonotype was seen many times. The CDR3 spells CATQQGPYEQYF. For the CDR3, the DNA is TGTGCCACCCAGCAGGGGCCCTACGAGCAGTACTTC. V gene TRBV7-9 combines with J gene TRBJ2-7; perhaps TRBD1 as D (6 bases). Between the trimmed V and J ends, which lost 10 bases and 2 bases, there was a span of 12 bases. This CDR3 region has 12 residues. CDR1 and CDR2 from the germline V gene are SEHNR and FQNEAQ (reference sequence).

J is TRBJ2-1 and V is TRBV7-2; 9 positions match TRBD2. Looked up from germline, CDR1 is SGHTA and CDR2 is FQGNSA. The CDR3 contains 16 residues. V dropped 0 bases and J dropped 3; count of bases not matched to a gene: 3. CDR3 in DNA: TGTGCCAGCAGCTTAGCCAGCGGGAGGCGCTACAATGAGCAGTTCTTC. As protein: CASSLASGRRYNEQFF.

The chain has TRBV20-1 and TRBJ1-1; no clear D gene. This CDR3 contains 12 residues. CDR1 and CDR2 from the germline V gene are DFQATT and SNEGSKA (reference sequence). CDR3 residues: CSTTGGFTEAFF. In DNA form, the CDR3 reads TGCAGCACCACGGGAGGTTTCACTGAAGCTTTCTTT.

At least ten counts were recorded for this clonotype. CDR3 nucleotides: TGCAGCGTGCGATTGGACAGGGGGTACGGTTACGAGCAGTACTTC. Translated: CSVRLDRGYGYEQYF. The V and J genes are TRBV29-1 and TRBJ2-7; 10 nucleotides agree with TRBD1. J lost 4 bases, V lost 6 bases, and 12 bases had no gene match. CDR1 and CDR2 from the germline V gene are SQVTM and ANQGSEA. The CDR3 covers 15 residues.

The CDR3 sequence is CASSLTALGEQYF. In DNA, the CDR3 is TGTGCCAGCAGCTTGACCGCACTTGGCGAGCAGTACTTC. The gene calls are TRBV7-8 and TRBJ2-4; D call uncertain. The DNA end is more similar to TRBJ2-7, so the J call may be wrong. The CDR3 runs to 13 residues. Germline CDR1 is SGHVS and CDR2 is FQNEAQ.